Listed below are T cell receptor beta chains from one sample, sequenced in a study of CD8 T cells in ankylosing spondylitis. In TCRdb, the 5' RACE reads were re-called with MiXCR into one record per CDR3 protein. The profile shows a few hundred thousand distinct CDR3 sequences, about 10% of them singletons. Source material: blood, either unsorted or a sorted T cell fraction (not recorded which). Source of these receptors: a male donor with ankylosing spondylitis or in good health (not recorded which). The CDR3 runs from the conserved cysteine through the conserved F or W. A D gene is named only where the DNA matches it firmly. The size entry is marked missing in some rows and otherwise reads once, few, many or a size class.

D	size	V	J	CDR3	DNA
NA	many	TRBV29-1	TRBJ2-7	CSVDRDGYEQYF	TGCAGCGTTGACAGGGACGGCTACGAGCAGTACTTC
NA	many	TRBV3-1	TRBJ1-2	CASSQVPGSDYGYTF	TGTGCCAGCAGCCAAGTACCAGGGTCGGACTATGGCTACACCTTC
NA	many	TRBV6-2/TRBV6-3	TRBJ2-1	CASSYPDKVENEQFF	TGTGCCAGCAGTTACCCGGACAAAGTGGAGAATGAGCAGTTCTTC
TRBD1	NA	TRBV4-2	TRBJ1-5	CASSQDPGQGVKPQHF	TGTGCCAGCAGCCAAGACCCGGGACAGGGTGTCAAGCCCCAGCATTTT
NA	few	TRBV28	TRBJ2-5	CASSSEGIQETQYF	TGTGCCAGCAGTTCGGAAGGGATCCAAGAGACCCAGTACTTC
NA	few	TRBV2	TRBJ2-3	CASSDKKTTDTQYF	TGTGCCAGCAGTGATAAGAAAACCACAGATACGCAGTATTTT
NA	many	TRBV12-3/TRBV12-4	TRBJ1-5	CASSFRATQGNQPQHF	TGTGCCAGCAGTTTTAGGGCAACCCAAGGCAATCAGCCCCAGCATTTT
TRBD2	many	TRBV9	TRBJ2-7	CASSSGGTSGAYEQYF	TGTGCCAGCAGCTCCGGAGGGACTAGCGGTGCCTACGAGCAGTACTTC
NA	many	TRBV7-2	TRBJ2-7	CASSLGDLTYEQYF	TGTGCCAGCAGCTTAGGTGACTTAACCTACGAGCAGTACTTC
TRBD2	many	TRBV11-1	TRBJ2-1	CASSLPGTSGASYNEQFF	TGTGCCAGCAGCTTACCTGGGACTAGCGGGGCCTCCTACAATGAGCAGTTCTTC
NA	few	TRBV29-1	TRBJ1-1	CSVKFRLSAEAFF	TGCAGCGTTAAGTTCAGGCTTAGCGCTGAAGCTTTCTTT
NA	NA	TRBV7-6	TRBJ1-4	CASSFQGPGEKLFF	TGTGCCAGCAGCTTTCAGGGGCCAGGAGAAAAACTGTTTTTT